The next 18 T cell receptor beta chains were all read from a single sample in a study of OX40 agonist ivuxolimab in advanced cancers. Library preparation employed the immunoSEQ multiplex PCR assay. Not all clones reach the TCRdb copy of this immuneACCESS table, which keeps in-frame sequences only. Checked studies attribute under half of the gap to unresolved V genes and leave the rest unexplained. Present in this sample are approximately 56,000 clones, 75% to 90% of which were seen just once. 14% of the sample comes from the top ten. This material consisted of CD4+ or CD8+ T cells sorted from blood, taken in a trial of the OX40 agonist ivuxolimab. Every receptor here comes from an adult with an advanced solid tumor such as melanoma, head and neck, liver or kidney cancer.

The CDR3 region has the DNA TGTGCCAGCCGGACGTACAGGGTGTTTAGGGAAAAACTGTTTTTT. Its translation: CASRTYRVFREKLFF. The chain uses TRBV11-3 and TRBJ1-4; D may be TRBD1 (6 bases). This CDR3 spans 15 amino acids. The ends were cut back, 8 bases at V and 8 bases at J, with 21 bases in the middle. Germline CDR1 reads SGHNT; CDR2 reads YENEEA.

The chain uses TRBV5-1 and TRBJ2-3; TRBD2 is a possible D gene (5 bases). V lost 2 bases, J lost 3 bases, and 10 bases lay in between. The CDR3 is 14 amino acids. CDR1 is SGHRS, CDR2 YFSETQ, per germline. The CDR3 spells CASSFLLATDTQYF. The CDR3 DNA is TGCGCCAGCAGCTTCCTGCTAGCAACAGATACGCAGTATTTT.

The chain recombines TRBV7-9 with TRBJ2-1; D gene ambiguous. The CDR3 consists of 12 residues. From germline, CDR1 is SEHNR and CDR2 FQNEAQ (reference sequence). V lost 5 bases, J lost 8 bases, and 10 bases lay in between. As DNA, the CDR3 is TGTGCCAGCAGCCCGCACGGCTATGAGCAGTTCTTC. Its translation is CASSPHGYEQFF.

The V and J genes are TRBV30 and TRBJ1-1; TRBD1 is a possible D gene (5 bases). Germline values: CDR1 GTSNPN, CDR2 SVGIG (reference sequence). V was trimmed by 2 bases and J by 10 bases, leaving 23 bases between them. The CDR3 is 15 residues long. CDR3 coding DNA: TGTGCCTGGAGTCTTAAGGACACCTTCCCCGAGGGAGCTTTCTTT. It is translated as CAWSLKDTFPEGAFF.

V is TRBV2 and J is TRBJ1-2, with D tentatively TRBD1 (5 bases). Germline V gives CDR1 SNHLY, CDR2 FYNNEI. The CDR3 contains 13 residues. V dropped 5 bases and J dropped 6 bases, with 13 bases sitting between them. The CDR3 bases are TGTGCCAGCAGTACCCCGTGGGGCGATGGCTACACCTTC. Residues: CASSTPWGDGYTF. Drawing the rest from reference TRBV2 and TRBJ1-2, the complete variable domain is EPEVTQTPSHQVTQMGQEVILRCVPISNHLYFYWYRQILGQKVEFLVSFYNNEISEKSEIFDDQFSVERPDGSNFTLKIRSTKLEDSAMYFCASSTPWGDGYTFGSGTRLTVV.

In its sample, this clone was seen a few times. The sample has other DNA sequences that encode this CDR3 too. V and J are TRBV5-1 and TRBJ2-7; 8 bases are a match to TRBD1. Trimming cost V 4 bases and J 2 bases; bases outside gene matches: 8. Germline V lookup: CDR1 SGHRS, CDR2 YFSETQ. This CDR3 is 15 amino acids long. DNA of the CDR3: TGCGCCAGCAGCCTCGACAGGGGACCTACCTACGAGCAGTACTTC. This sequence encodes CASSLDRGPTYEQYF.

This clone has only one observation. The J gene is TRBJ2-2, the V gene TRBV5-1; 9 bases are shared with TRBD2. V dropped 3 bases and J dropped 4; count of bases not matched to a gene: 13. This CDR3 has 18 amino acids. Germline V gene lookup returns CDR1 SGHRS and CDR2 YFSETQ. In DNA, the CDR3 is TGCGCCAGCAGCTCCCGGCGGGGGGGCATAGATAGCACCGGGGAGCTGTTTTTT. This gives the protein CASSSRRGGIDSTGELFF.

The V call is TRBV19, the J call TRBJ2-1, with D unresolved. Trimming cost V 10 bases and J 0 bases, with 13 bases left between them. The germline V gene encodes CDR1 LNHDA and CDR2 SQIVND (reference sequence). The CDR3 contains 14 residues. The CDR3 nucleotides are TGTGCCACCCTAAACTCCGACTCCTACAATGAGCAGTTCTTC. Translating it yields CATLNSDSYNEQFF.

The chain uses TRBV4-1 and TRBJ2-7, with 11 nucleotides matching TRBD1. CDR1 is MGHRA, CDR2 YSYEKL, per germline. V lost 0 bases to trimming and J lost 4 bases; unmatched junction nucleotides: 11. The CDR3 totals 18 residues. The DNA for the CDR3 is TGCGCCAGCAGCCAAGATTGGGACAGGGGGATCGGAAGGTACGAGCAGTACTTC. Translating it yields CASSQDWDRGIGRYEQYF.

J is TRBJ2-2 and V is TRBV5-6; D is ambiguous. CDR3 size: 13 residues. Germline-derived CDR1 and CDR2 are SGHDT and YYEEEE. V gave up 2 bases and J gave up 7 bases, with 9 bases separating them. The CDR3 loop is CASSLRKVGELFF. For the CDR3, the DNA is TGTGCCAGCAGCTTACGAAAGGTCGGGGAGCTGTTTTTT.

The rearrangement uses TRBV30 and TRBJ1-3; D is possibly TRBD1 (5 bases). Germline CDR1 GTSNPN, CDR2 SVGIG (reference sequence). This CDR3 region has 14 residues. The V end lost 5 bases, the J end lost 0 bases, and 11 bases lay between the germline ends. The CDR3 region has the DNA TGTGCCTGGGGGACGGGGGTCTCTGGAAACACCATATATTTT. Translation: CAWGTGVSGNTIYF.

The chain uses TRBV4-1 and TRBJ2-1; D unresolved. The V end lost 0 bases, the J end lost 4 bases, and 7 bases lay between the germline ends. Germline-derived CDR1 and CDR2 are MGHRA and YSYEKL. The CDR3 is 14 amino acids. The CDR3, as DNA: TGCGCCAGCAGCCAAGATCGGGTTTACAATGAGCAGTTCTTC. Translation: CASSQDRVYNEQFF.

Concerning this clone itself: One end of the junction is discordant with germline, which a read error may explain. This chain joins TRBV30 and TRBJ2-7; 7 bases match TRBD2. Germline V lookup: CDR1 GTSNPN, CDR2 SVGIG (reference sequence). This CDR3 region has 16 residues. The CDR3 loop reads CAWSPPPWEGHYKQYF. As DNA, the CDR3 is TGTGCCTGGAGTCCACCCCCCTGGGAGGGCCACTACAAGCAGTACTTC.

The chain has TRBV4-3 and TRBJ1-1; no reliable D call. Germline-derived CDR1 and CDR2 are LGHNA and YSLEER. V lost 0 bases, J lost 1 base, and 3 bases lay in between. This CDR3 is built from 13 residues. The CDR3 region has the DNA TGCGCCAGCAGCCAAGACAGGAACACTGAAGCTTTCTTT. The encoded protein is CASSQDRNTEAFF.

The chain has TRBV7-2 and TRBJ2-5; no reliable D call. Trimming stripped 1 base from V and 1 base from J, with 7 bases between. This CDR3 has 14 amino acids. In germline, CDR1 is SGHTA, CDR2 FQGNSA. The CDR3 sequence is CASSLGYSQETQYF. CDR3 in DNA: TGTGCCAGCAGCTTAGGATACAGCCAAGAGACCCAGTACTTC.

This chain connects TRBV5-4 to TRBJ1-3; 10 nucleotides match TRBD1. V was pared by 3 bases and J by 0 bases, with 3 bases of the junction left unmatched. Germline V lookup: CDR1 SGHNT, CDR2 YYREEE (reference sequence). This CDR3 contains 16 residues. CDR3 sequence (DNA): TGTGCCAGCAGCTCCGGGACAGGGGCCTCTGGAAACACCATATATTTT. It translates to CASSSGTGASGNTIYF.

The chain couples TRBV10-1 to TRBJ1-2, with D unresolved. The CDR3 length is 14 residues. The V and J ends lost 3 bases and 2 bases respectively, with 10 bases between them. CDR1 is WNHNN, CDR2 SYGVQD, per germline (reference sequence). As DNA, the CDR3 is TGCGCCAGCAGTGACAACGGGGAAAACTATGGCTACACCTTC. Its protein product is CASSDNGENYGYTF.

The CDR3 here is CASSSTGGAGTEAFF. In DNA form, the CDR3 reads TGTGCCAGCAGCTCTACAGGGGGCGCCGGGACTGAAGCTTTCTTT. The genes are TRBV7-3 and TRBJ1-1, with 9 bases matching TRBD1. Germline CDR1 and CDR2: SGHTA and FQGTGA. The CDR3 is 15 amino acids. The V segment lost 4 bases and the J segment 5 bases; nucleotides outside the gene matches: 8. Based on the CDR3 plus reference TRBV7-3 and TRBJ1-1, the full variable domain is GAGVSQTPSNKVTEKGKYVELRCDPISGHTALYWYRQSLGQGPEFLIYFQGTGAADDSGLPNDRFFAVRPEGSVSTLKIQRTERGDSAVYLCASSSTGGAGTEAFFGQGTRLTVV.